This TCR beta chain was observed in a study of T-cell reconstitution after alpha-beta-depleted transplantation in children. The CDR3 is 12 amino acids. With 3 bases removed from V and 5 bases from J, the gap between germline ends came to 10 bases. The germline V gene has CDR1 DFQATT and CDR2 SNEGSKA (reference sequence). This clonotype showed up many times. The TCRbeta library was prepared with unique molecular identifiers. TCRdb re-derived calls from the PCR reads in MiXCR, one entry per CDR3 protein. This sample has more than 150,000 distinct CDR3 sequences; just over 14% occur once, and the top ten carry less than 15%.

V gene TRBV20-1 combines with J gene TRBJ1-1, with no clear D. The sample was PBMCs from the stem cell graft donor, taken from the stem cell graft. The clonotype originates from a human donor who donated a stem cell graft to a child with acute lymphoblastic leukemia. The CDR3 DNA is TGCAGTGCTAGCCCTGGTCGGACTGAAGCTTTCTTT. This encodes CSASPGRTEAFF.